This T cell receptor (beta chain) was documented in a study of T cells in Graves' hyperthyroidism and ophthalmopathy. Amplification yielded TCR beta CDR3 regions, with RNA transcripts as the source. HTBI primers were employed in a first-round RT-PCR of the TCR CDR3. TCRdb called the multiplex PCR reads again in MiXCR, with one record for every CDR3 protein. This table holds approximately 500,000 distinct CDR3 sequences, about 45% found once. Findings of the study overall: The model predicted ophthalmopathy a median around 6 months before onset.

The table lists this clonotype with many counts. The antigen remains unidentified. From germline, CDR1 is SGHAT and CDR2 FQNNGV. The CDR3 sequence is 19 residues long. V was trimmed by 5 bases and J by 1 base, leaving 24 bases between them. Clinicians diagnosed patients from clinical symptoms, serum thyroxine and TRAb, thyroid ultrasound and orbital computed tomography. The TCR was taken from a woman in her late teens or twenties with Graves' hyperthyroidism. Sequencing was performed on peripheral blood or thyroid tissue (not recorded which). The V call is TRBV11-2, the J call TRBJ1-5; D is ambiguous. The DNA of the CDR3 is TGTGCCAGCAGCCCCCTCTATTTGGGCAGGCCCGTAAGCAATCAGCCCCAGCATTTT. Protein: CASSPLYLGRPVSNQPQHF.